This T cell receptor (beta chain) was identified during a study of beta chain features in type 1 diabetes (dated by TCRdb to between 2017 and 2018). Turning to the overall study: Patients and healthy donors did not differ in mean age, gender distribution, total cell number or subset yield. A total of some 110 million sorted cells were examined across all samples, and a strong correlation was observed between cell number per subset and RNA yield. The study compared the TCRB repertoires of sorted circulating CD4+ T cell subsets in recently diagnosed type 1 diabetes patients with those in matched healthy donors. Regulatory and stem cell-like memory subsets were obtained from only 8 patients and roughly 8 healthy donors, while naive and central memory subsets were obtained from all 30 or so donors. Here is what the overall study found, with its caveats: PCR might favor shorter templates, but patient and control samples were amplified and corrected together, so any skew would affect both groups equally. Naive, central memory and regulatory TCRB repertoires appeared more similar among patients than among healthy donors. Because cDNA rather than genomic DNA was sequenced, highly expressing activated cells could have been over-represented, although no difference in activation and CD3 levels was found between groups. In all four CD4+ subsets, TCRB CDR3 length was moderately but significantly shorter in type 1 diabetes patients. At VDJ recombination sites, patients with type 1 diabetes made fewer insertions and deleted more nucleotides, a pattern implying thymic rearrangement abnormalities. Because small numbers of individuals were included in the HLA sub-analyses, any influence of HLA type on TCRB rearrangement was left unresolved.

V gives up 7 bases and J gives up 5 bases, and the segment between their germline ends measures 14 bases. The cysteine opens and the phenylalanine closes a CDR3 of 13 amino acids. Only CDR3 DNA remains: 39 bases, in frame from the first base. CDR1 and CDR2, per the germline V gene, are MNHNS and SASEGT. The entire amount of isolated RNA was reverse transcribed using the High Capacity cDNA Reverse Transcription Kit, so the sequenced TCRB transcripts were expressed ones. Deep immunoSEQ sequencing was applied to naive, central memory and regulatory T cell samples, giving an average of about 3.7 million total reads per sample. Sorted cells were lysed in RLT buffer and RNA was extracted with DNase-treated RNeasy Micro or Mini kits, depending on cell number. To prevent cross-contamination, each cell subset was processed individually, whereas patient and healthy donor samples were processed jointly. The immunoSEQ multiplex PCR was used to amplify TCRB sequences from cDNA, yielding 87-bp fragments that span the CDR3 region. The amplicons were sequenced using the Illumina HiSeq platform. Concerning the study's data processing: Synthetic template baselines were used to correct PCR bias computationally, reads within Hamming distance 2 were collapsed together, and singletons that could not be merged were discarded. Reads were aligned against IMGT to assign V, D and J genes, CDR3 length and insertions or deletions at six rearrangement sites. Within each subset, clonotype counts were normalized to the number of sorted cells before true diversity and Gini coefficients were calculated with the tcR R package. The overlap coefficient, calculated on TCRB nucleotide sequences, was used to measure repertoire sharing. The source is immuneACCESS, and TCRdb retained only in-frame sequences with V and J called. Part of the clones is not carried over; for the studies checked, unresolved V genes explain less than half of this, and the remainder is unexplained. The V and J calls and the clone size are those of that table, but D and trimming were determined from the DNA. This sample is represented by around 340,000 clones; around 9.7% of them were singletons. 1% of the sample comes from the top ten.

This clone was counted only a few times. The specificity of this receptor is unknown. Base qualities are missing; no much larger clone stands one base away. From each donor, a single peripheral blood sample of about 120 mL on average was drawn into heparinised tubes. A BD FACSAria II and a panel including CD45RO, CCR7, CD25, CD127, CD95 and CD27 were used to sort naive, central memory, regulatory and stem cell-like memory CD4+ T cells. A purity above 95% was achieved for all sorted populations. PBMCs were isolated immediately by Lymphoprep density gradient centrifugation and stained directly without culture. To minimize batch effects, samples were stained and sorted in pairs, one healthy donor with one patient per experiment.

The clonotype comes from a man aged 30 to 45 with type 1 diabetes. The sample consisted of central memory CD4+ T cells from blood. Recombination joined TRBV6-1 with TRBJ2-5; the D gene is perhaps TRBD2, from 6 matching bases. The CDR3 region reads CASTEGRWETQYF. The sequenced DNA: TGTGCCAGCACGGAGGGGCGGTGGGAGACCCAGTACTTC.